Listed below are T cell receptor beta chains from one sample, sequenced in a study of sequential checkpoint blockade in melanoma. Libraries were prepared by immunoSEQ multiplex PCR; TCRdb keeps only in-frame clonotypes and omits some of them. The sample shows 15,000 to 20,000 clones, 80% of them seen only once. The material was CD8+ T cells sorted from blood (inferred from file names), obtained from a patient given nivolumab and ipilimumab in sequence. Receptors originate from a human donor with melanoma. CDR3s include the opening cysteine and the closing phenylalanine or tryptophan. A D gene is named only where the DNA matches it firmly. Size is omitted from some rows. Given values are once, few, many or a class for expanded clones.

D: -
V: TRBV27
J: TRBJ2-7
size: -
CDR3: CASSLRLPSYEQYF
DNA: TGTGCCAGCAGTCTACGACTTCCCTCCTACGAGCAGTACTTC

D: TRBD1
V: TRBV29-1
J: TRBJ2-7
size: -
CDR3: CSVEQDRGEVEQYF
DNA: TGCAGCGTTGAACAAGACAGGGGGGAAGTAGAGCAGTACTTC

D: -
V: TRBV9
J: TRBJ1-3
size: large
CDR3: CASTGGQANTIYF
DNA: TGTGCCAGCACGGGGGGGCAAGCAAACACCATATATTTT

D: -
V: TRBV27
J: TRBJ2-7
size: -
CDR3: CASSLGPGGRYYEQYF
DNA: TGTGCCAGCAGTTTAGGCCCAGGGGGGAGATACTACGAGCAGTACTTC

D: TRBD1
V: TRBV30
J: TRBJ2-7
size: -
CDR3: CAWRKRWGTALNSYEQYF
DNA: TGTGCCTGGAGGAAACGGTGGGGGACAGCTCTTAACTCCTACGAGCAGTACTTC

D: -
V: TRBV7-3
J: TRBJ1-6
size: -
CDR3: CASSLTGGPGSPLHF
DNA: TGTGCCAGCAGCTTAACGGGAGGGCCGGGATCACCCCTCCACTTT

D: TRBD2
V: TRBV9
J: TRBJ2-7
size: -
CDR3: CASSLGTSATYEQYF
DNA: TGTGCCAGCAGCCTCGGGACTAGCGCGACCTACGAGCAGTACTTC

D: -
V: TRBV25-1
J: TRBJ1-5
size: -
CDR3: CASSDQGLYQPQHF
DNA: TGTGCCAGCAGTGATCAGGGTTTATATCAGCCCCAGCATTTT

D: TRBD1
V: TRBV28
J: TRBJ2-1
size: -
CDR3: CASSLRGDRGLGSGNEQFF
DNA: TGTGCCAGCAGTTTACGAGGCGACAGGGGGCTGGGGTCTGGCAATGAGCAGTTCTTC

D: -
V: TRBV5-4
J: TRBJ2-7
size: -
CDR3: CASSLEGGNEQYF
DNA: TGTGCCAGCAGCTTGGAGGGAGGCAACGAGCAGTACTTC

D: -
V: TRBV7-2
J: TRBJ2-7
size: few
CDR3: CASSLPEGGHYEQYF
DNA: TGTGCCAGCAGCCTTCCCGAAGGGGGTCACTACGAGCAGTACTTC

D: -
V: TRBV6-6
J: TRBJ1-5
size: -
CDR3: CASSPYSNQPQHF
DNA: TGTGCCAGCAGTCCTTATAGCAATCAGCCCCAGCATTTT

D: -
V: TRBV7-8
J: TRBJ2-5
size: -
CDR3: CASSFRGRAFPETQYF
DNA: TGTGCCAGCAGCTTTAGGGGCAGGGCGTTTCCAGAGACCCAGTACTTC

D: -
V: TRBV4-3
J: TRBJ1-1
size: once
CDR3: CASSHSRTEAFF
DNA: TGCGCCAGCAGCCACTCTAGGACTGAAGCTTTCTTT

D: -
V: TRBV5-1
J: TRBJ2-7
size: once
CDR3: CASSLVGGSRNEQYF
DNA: TGCGCCAGCAGCTTGGTAGGCGGGTCTCGCAACGAGCAGTACTTC

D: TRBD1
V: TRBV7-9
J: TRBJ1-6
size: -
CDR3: CASSLDRGNSPLHF
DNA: TGTGCCAGCAGCTTGGACAGGGGCAATTCACCCCTCCACTTT

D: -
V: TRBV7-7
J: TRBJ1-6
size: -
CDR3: CASSSPTAYDGSPLHF
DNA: TGTGCCAGCAGCTCACCGACAGCCTATGATGGATCACCCCTCCACTTT

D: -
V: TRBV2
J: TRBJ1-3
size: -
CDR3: CASRLRDLGFSGNTIYF
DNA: TGTGCCAGCAGGCTGCGGGACCTCGGATTCTCTGGAAACACCATATATTTT

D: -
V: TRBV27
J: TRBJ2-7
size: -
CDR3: CASSLQGPEDEQYF
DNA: TGTGCCAGCAGTCTACAGGGTCCTGAGGACGAGCAGTACTTC

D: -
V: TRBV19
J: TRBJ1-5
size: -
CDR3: CASRWTDFQNQPQHF
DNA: TGTGCCAGTAGATGGACAGACTTTCAAAATCAGCCCCAGCATTTT

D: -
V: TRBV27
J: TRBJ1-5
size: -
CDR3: CASSPQRGGTSNQPQHF
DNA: TGTGCCAGCAGTCCCCAACGGGGGGGGACTAGCAATCAGCCCCAGCATTTT

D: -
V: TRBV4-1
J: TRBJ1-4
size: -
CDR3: CASSQGAGQEKLFF
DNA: TGCGCCAGCAGCCAGGGGGCAGGGCAGGAAAAACTGTTTTTT

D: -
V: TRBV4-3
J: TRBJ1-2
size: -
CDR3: CASSQLGGTRGYTF
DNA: TGCGCCAGCAGCCAATTGGGGGGGACGCGTGGCTACACCTTC

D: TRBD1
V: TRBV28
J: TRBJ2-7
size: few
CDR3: CASQNRGIFYEQYF
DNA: TGTGCCAGCCAAAACAGGGGGATATTCTACGAGCAGTACTTC

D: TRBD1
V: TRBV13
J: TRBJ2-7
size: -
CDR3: CASSPRGQGAYEQYF
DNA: TGTGCCAGCAGCCCCCGAGGGCAGGGGGCCTACGAGCAGTACTTC

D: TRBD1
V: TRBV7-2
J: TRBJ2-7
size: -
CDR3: CASSLARDRATYEQYF
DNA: TGTGCCAGCAGCTTAGCAAGGGACAGGGCAACCTACGAGCAGTACTTC

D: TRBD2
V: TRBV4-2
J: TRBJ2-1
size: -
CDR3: CASSQASGSYNEQFF
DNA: TGTGCCAGCAGCCAAGCTAGCGGGTCCTACAATGAGCAGTTCTTC

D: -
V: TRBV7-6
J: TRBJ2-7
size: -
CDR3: CASTWPPLGQYF
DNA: TGTGCCAGCACCTGGCCCCCCCTAGGGCAGTACTTC

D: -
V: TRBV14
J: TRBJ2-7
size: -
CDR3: CASSQEWLDPSYEQYF
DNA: TGTGCCAGCAGCCAAGAATGGCTAGATCCCTCCTACGAGCAGTACTTC